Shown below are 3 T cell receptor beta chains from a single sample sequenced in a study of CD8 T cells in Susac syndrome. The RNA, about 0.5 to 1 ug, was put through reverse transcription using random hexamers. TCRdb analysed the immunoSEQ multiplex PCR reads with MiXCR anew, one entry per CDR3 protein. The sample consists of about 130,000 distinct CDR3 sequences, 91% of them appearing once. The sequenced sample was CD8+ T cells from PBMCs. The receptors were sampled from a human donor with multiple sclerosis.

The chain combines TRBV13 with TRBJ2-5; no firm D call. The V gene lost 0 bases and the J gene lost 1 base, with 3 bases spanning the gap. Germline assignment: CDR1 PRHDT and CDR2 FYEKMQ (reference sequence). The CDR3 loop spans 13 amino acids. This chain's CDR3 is CASSLGIQETQYF. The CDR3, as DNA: TGTGCCAGCAGCTTAGGGATCCAAGAGACCCAGTACTTC.

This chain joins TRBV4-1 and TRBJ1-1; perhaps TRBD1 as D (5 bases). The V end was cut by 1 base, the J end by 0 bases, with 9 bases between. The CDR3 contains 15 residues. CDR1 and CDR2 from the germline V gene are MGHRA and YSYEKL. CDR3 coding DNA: TGCGCCAGCAGCCAAGGTGCAGGGATGAACACTGAAGCTTTCTTT. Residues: CASSQGAGMNTEAFF.

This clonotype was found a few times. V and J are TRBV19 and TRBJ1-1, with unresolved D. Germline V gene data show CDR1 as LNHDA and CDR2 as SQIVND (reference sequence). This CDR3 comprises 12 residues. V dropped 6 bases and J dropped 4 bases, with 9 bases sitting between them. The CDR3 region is CASSLSVTEAFF. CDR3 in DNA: TGTGCCAGTAGCCTTTCCGTCACTGAAGCTTTCTTT.